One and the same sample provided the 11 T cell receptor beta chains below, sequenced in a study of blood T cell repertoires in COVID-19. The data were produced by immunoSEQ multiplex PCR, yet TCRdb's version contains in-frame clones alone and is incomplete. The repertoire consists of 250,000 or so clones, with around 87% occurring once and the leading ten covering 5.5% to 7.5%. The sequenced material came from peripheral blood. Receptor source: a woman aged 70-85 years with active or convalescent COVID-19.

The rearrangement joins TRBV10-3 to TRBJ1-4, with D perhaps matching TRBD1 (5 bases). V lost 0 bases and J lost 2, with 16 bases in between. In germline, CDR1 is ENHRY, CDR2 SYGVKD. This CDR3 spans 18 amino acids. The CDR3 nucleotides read TGTGCCATCAGTGAGTCGATTAGGGGAGGAAGCACTAATGAAAAACTGTTTTTT. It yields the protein CAISESIRGGSTNEKLFF.

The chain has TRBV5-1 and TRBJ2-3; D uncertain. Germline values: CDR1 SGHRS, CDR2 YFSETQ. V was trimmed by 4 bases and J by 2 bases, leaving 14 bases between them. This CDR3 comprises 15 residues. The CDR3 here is CASSETTVPTDTQYF. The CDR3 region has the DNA TGCGCCAGCAGCGAAACCACGGTTCCCACAGATACGCAGTATTTT. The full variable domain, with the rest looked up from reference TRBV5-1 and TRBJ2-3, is KAGVTQTPRYLIKTRGQQVTLSCSPISGHRSVSWYQQTPGQGLQFLFEYFSETQRNKGNFPGRFSGRQFSNSRSEMNVSTLELGDSALYLCASSETTVPTDTQYFGPGTRLTVL.

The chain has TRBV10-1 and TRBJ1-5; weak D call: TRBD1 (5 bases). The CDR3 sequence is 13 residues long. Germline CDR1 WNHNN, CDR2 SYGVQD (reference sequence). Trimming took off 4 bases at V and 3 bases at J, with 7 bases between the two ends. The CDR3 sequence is CASSVGVNQPQHF. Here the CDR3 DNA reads TGCGCCAGCAGTGTAGGGGTCAATCAGCCCCAGCATTTT.

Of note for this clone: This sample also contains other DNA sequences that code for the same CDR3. CDR3 amino acids: CASSLGQGAGNQPQHF. The CDR3 nucleotides read TGTGCCAGCAGCTTAGGACAGGGGGCTGGCAATCAGCCCCAGCATTTT. This chain uses TRBV7-2 with TRBJ1-5, with TRBD1 matching 10 bases. V dropped 1 base and J dropped 2; count of bases not matched to a gene: 2. This CDR3 is 16 amino acids long. CDR1 and CDR2 from the germline V gene are SGHTA and FQGNSA.

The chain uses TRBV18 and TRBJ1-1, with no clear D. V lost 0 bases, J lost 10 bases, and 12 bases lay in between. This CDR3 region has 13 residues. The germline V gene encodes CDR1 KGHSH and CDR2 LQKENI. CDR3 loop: CASSPPTRGGAFF. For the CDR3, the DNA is TGTGCCAGCTCACCACCGACACGAGGAGGAGCTTTCTTT.

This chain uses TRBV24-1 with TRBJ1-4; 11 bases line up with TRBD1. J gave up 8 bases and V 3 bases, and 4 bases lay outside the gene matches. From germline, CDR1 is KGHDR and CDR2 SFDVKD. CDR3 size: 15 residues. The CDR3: CATSDPGTGGEKLFF. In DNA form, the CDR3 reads TGTGCCACCAGTGATCCGGGGACAGGGGGGGAAAAACTGTTTTTT.

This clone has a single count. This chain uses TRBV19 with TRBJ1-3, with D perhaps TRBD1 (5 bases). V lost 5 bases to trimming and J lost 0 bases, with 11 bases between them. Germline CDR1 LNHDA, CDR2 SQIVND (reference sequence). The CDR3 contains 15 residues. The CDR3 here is CASSAQELSGNTIYF. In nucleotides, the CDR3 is TGTGCCAGTAGTGCACAGGAGCTCTCTGGAAACACCATATATTTT.

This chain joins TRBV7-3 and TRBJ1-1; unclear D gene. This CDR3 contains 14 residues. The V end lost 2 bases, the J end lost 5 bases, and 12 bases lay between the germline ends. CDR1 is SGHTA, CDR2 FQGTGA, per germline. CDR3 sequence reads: CASSLRARGTEAFF. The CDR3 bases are TGTGCCAGCAGCTTACGCGCGAGAGGGACTGAAGCTTTCTTT.

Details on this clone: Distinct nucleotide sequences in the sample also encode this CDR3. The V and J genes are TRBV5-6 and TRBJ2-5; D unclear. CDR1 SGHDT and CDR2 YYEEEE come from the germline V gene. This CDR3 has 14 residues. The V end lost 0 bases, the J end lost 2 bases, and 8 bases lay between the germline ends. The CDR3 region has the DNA TGTGCCAGCAGCTTGGTCCGGAGACAAGAGACCCAGTACTTC. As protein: CASSLVRRQETQYF.

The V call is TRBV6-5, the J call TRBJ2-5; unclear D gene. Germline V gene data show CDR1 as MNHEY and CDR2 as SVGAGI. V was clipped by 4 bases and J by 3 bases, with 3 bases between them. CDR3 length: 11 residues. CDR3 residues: CASSSKETQYF. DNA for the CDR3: TGTGCCAGCAGTTCAAAAGAGACCCAGTACTTC.

The CDR3 coding sequence is TGTGCCAGCAGCCAAGCGAGGCGGGGGCGGGCAACCTACGAGCAGTACTTC. Amino acid sequence: CASSQARRGRATYEQYF. The rearrangement uses TRBV3-1 (or the pseudogene TRBV3-2) and TRBJ2-7, with D possibly being TRBD2 (7 bases). Germline V gene lookup returns CDR1 LGHDT and CDR2 YNNKEL (reference sequence). V lost 1 base and J 2 bases, leaving 18 bases between the germline ends. CDR3 size: 17 residues.